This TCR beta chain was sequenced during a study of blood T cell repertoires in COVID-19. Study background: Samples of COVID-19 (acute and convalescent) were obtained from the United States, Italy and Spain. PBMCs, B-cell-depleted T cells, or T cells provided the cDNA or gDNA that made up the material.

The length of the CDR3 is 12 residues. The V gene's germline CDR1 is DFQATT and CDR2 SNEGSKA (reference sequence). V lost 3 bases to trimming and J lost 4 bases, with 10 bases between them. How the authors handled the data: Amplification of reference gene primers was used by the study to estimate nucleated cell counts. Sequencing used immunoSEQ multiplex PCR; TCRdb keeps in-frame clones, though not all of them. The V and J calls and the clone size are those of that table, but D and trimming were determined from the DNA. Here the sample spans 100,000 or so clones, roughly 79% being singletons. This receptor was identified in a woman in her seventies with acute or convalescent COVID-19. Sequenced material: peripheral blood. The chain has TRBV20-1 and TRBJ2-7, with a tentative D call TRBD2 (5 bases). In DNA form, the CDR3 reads TGCAGTGCTAGTCCTAGCCAATACGAGCAGTACTTC. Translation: CSASPSQYEQYF.